The next 31 T cell receptor beta chains were all read from a single sample in a study of OX40 agonist ivuxolimab in advanced cancers. Using immunoSEQ multiplex PCR, the repertoire was profiled, and TCRdb retains in-frame clones only, with some absent. The table records more than 60,000 clones, around 87% of them present only once. The input for sequencing was CD4+ or CD8+ T cells sorted from blood, taken in a trial of the OX40 agonist ivuxolimab. These receptors were taken from an adult with an advanced solid tumor such as melanoma, head and neck, liver or kidney cancer.

The rearrangement uses TRBV7-2 and TRBJ2-1, with TRBD2 matching over 8 bases. This CDR3 is built from 16 residues. V shed 1 base and J 4 bases; nucleotides not matched to a gene: 6. Germline V gene sequence: CDR1 SGHTA, CDR2 FQGNSA. The CDR3 bases are TGTGCCAGCAGCTTAGGGTTCACTAGCGGATACAATGAGCAGTTCTTC. Translation gives CASSLGFTSGYNEQFF.

This chain connects TRBV11-2 to TRBJ1-2, with D perhaps matching TRBD1 (6 bases). Germline CDR1 is SGHAT and CDR2 is FQNNGV. The CDR3 contains 16 residues. V was clipped by 0 bases and J by 7 bases, with 18 bases between them. The CDR3 spells CASSLDHASGGRGYTF. CDR3 coding DNA: TGTGCCAGCAGCTTAGACCACGCTTCTGGGGGCCGTGGCTACACCTTC.

The chain recombines TRBV15 with TRBJ1-4, with 10 bases fitting TRBD1. V was clipped by 4 bases and J by 3 bases; unmatched bases: 11. There are 18 residues in the CDR3. CDR1 and CDR2 (germline): LNHNV, YYDKDF (reference sequence). The DNA of the CDR3 is TGTGCCACCAGCAACGCCCGGACAGGGGGAGTCGCTAATGAAAAACTGTTTTTT. Residues: CATSNARTGGVANEKLFF.

The chain links TRBV7-9 to TRBJ1-1; possible D gene TRBD1, 5 bases. There are 15 residues in the CDR3. Germline-derived CDR1 and CDR2 are SEHNR and FQNEAQ (reference sequence). V shed 5 bases and J shed 3 bases, with 16 bases lying between them. The CDR3: CASSKSLARDTEAFF. DNA for the CDR3: TGTGCCAGCAGCAAATCCCTTGCCAGGGACACTGAAGCTTTCTTT.

V and J are TRBV7-9 and TRBJ2-7; 9 nucleotides align to TRBD2. Germline trimming cut 4 bases from V and 4 bases from J; bases unmatched to any gene: 8. This CDR3 contains 15 residues. The germline V gene encodes CDR1 SEHNR and CDR2 FQNEAQ (reference sequence). The DNA for the CDR3 is TGTGCCAGCAGCTCTTATAGCGGGAGTTTGTACGAGCAGTACTTC. This gives the protein CASSSYSGSLYEQYF.

This chain uses TRBV28 with TRBJ1-2, with D perhaps matching TRBD1 (5 bases). V lost 7 bases to trimming and J lost 8 bases, with 14 bases between them. Per germline, CDR1 MDHEN and CDR2 SYDVKM. The CDR3 extends over 12 amino acids. The CDR3 coding sequence is TGTGCCAGCACCGGACAAATTGGGGGCTACACCTTC. It is translated as CASTGQIGGYTF.

The CDR3 protein is CASSLVGSDTQYF. The CDR3 DNA follows: TGTGCCAGCAGCTTAGTGGGTTCAGATACGCAGTATTTT. This chain uses TRBV7-2 with TRBJ2-3; D remains unclear. From germline, CDR1 is SGHTA and CDR2 FQGNSA. V was cut by 1 base and J by 4 bases, with 6 bases left in between. CDR3 size: 13 residues.

The chain links TRBV19 to TRBJ1-2; D perhaps matches TRBD1 (6 bases). The CDR3 has 12 amino acids. Between the trimmed V and J ends, which lost 9 bases and 2 bases, there was a span of 10 bases. Germline CDR1 LNHDA, CDR2 SQIVND (reference sequence). The CDR3 spells CASTGRNYGYTF. The CDR3 nucleotides are TGTGCCAGCACAGGGCGAAACTATGGCTACACCTTC.

This clone was found a few times. The chain employs TRBV19 and TRBJ2-3; D may be TRBD2 (5 bases). CDR1 LNHDA and CDR2 SQIVND come from the germline V gene (reference sequence). V lost 4 bases and J lost 6, with 20 bases in between. The CDR3 is 16 residues long. The CDR3 DNA sequence: TGTGCCAGTAGTACCGGGAACCGGAGGACCGGGGATACGCAGTATTTT. This translates into CASSTGNRRTGDTQYF.

This clone was picked up a small number of times. The rearrangement joins TRBV2 to TRBJ1-3, with 8 bases matching TRBD1. CDR1 is SNHLY, CDR2 FYNNEI, per germline. CDR3 length: 14 amino acids. Germline trimming cut 6 bases from V and 0 bases from J; bases unmatched to any gene: 1. CDR3 bases: TGTGCCAGCAGAGGACAGGGCTCTGGAAACACCATATATTTT. It specifies CASRGQGSGNTIYF.

The chain couples TRBV5-1 to TRBJ1-1; D gene unclear. Trimming shortened V by 0 bases and J by 0 bases, and 12 bases separated the two germline ends. Per germline, CDR1 SGHRS and CDR2 YFSETQ. The CDR3 contains 16 residues. CDR3 loop: CASSLGQVAMNTEAFF. Written as DNA, the CDR3 is TGCGCCAGCAGCTTGGGGCAGGTTGCTATGAACACTGAAGCTTTCTTT.

The chain joins TRBV15 to TRBJ1-1; no clear D. The CDR3 has 18 amino acids. The germline V gene encodes CDR1 LNHNV and CDR2 YYDKDF (reference sequence). Trimming removed 0 bases at V and 1 base at J, with 18 bases between. CDR3 DNA: TGTGCCACCAGCAGAGATGAGGCCCTCCGGGTGTCGAACACTGAAGCTTTCTTT. This encodes CATSRDEALRVSNTEAFF.

The chain carries TRBV2 and TRBJ2-5; D is perhaps TRBD1 or TRBD2 (6 bases each). The end of the DNA aligns better with TRBJ2-7, so the J call may be wrong. Germline-derived CDR1 and CDR2 are SNHLY and FYNNEI. The CDR3 sequence is 16 residues long. The CDR3 loop reads CASREGVTASSYEQYF. As DNA, the CDR3 is TGTGCCAGCAGGGAGGGGGTGACAGCCTCCTCCTACGAGCAGTACTTC.

As for this clone: Distinct nucleotide sequences in the sample also encode this CDR3. The chain combines TRBV18 with TRBJ1-5; no reliable D call. The CDR3 is 12 residues long. Deletions cut 0 bases from V and 4 bases from J, with 1 base between. Germline V CDR1 and CDR2: KGHSH, LQKENI. CDR3 sequence (DNA): TGTGCCAGCTCACCACCTAATCAGCCCCAGCATTTT. Its protein product is CASSPPNQPQHF.

The rearrangement links TRBV27 to TRBJ1-2; 9 nucleotides line up with TRBD1. Germline assignment: CDR1 MNHEY and CDR2 SMNVEV (reference sequence). V lost 2 bases to trimming and J lost 8 bases; unmatched junction nucleotides: 9. The CDR3 runs 15 residues. CDR3 residues: CASSLARQGGTGYTF. Here the CDR3 DNA reads TGTGCCAGCAGTTTAGCTAGACAGGGGGGGACCGGCTACACCTTC.

The chain carries TRBV28 and TRBJ1-4; D is unresolved. This CDR3 has 13 amino acids. The germline gives CDR1 MDHEN, CDR2 SYDVKM. V lost 5 bases and J lost 7, with 11 bases in between. The CDR3 nucleotides read TGTGCCAGCAGTAAGTTGACGGTTGAAAAACTGTTTTTT. This translates into CASSKLTVEKLFF.

This rearrangement joins TRBV2 to TRBJ1-4; D is perhaps TRBD1 (6 bases). Germline assignment: CDR1 SNHLY and CDR2 FYNNEI. The ends were cut back, 0 bases at V and 8 bases at J, with 13 bases in the middle. The CDR3 consists of 15 residues. The DNA for the CDR3 is TGTGCCAGCAGTGAAGCGCGCACAGGGCGGGAAAAACTGTTTTTT. Its protein is CASSEARTGREKLFF.

V usage is TRBV28 and J usage is TRBJ2-7, with unresolved D. Trimming left V 1 base short and J 3 bases short, with 10 bases between. Germline CDR1 reads MDHEN; CDR2 reads SYDVKM. The CDR3 is 14 amino acids. The CDR3 nucleotides are TGTGCCAGCAGTTTATATGCTGTTAACTACGAGCAGTACTTC. It yields the protein CASSLYAVNYEQYF.

The V and J genes are TRBV5-1 and TRBJ2-2; possibly TRBD2 for D (5 bases). Per germline, CDR1 SGHRS and CDR2 YFSETQ. V was pared by 6 bases and J by 0 bases, with 12 bases between. The CDR3 has 15 amino acids. CDR3 nucleotide sequence: TGCGCCAGCAATGAGGGCAACGCGAACACCGGGGAGCTGTTTTTT. Its protein product is CASNEGNANTGELFF.

The CDR3 sequence: CASSDGLAGGSSYNEQFF. The CDR3 DNA reads as TGTGCCAGCAGCGACGGACTAGCGGGAGGGTCGTCCTACAATGAGCAGTTCTTC. V usage is TRBV2 and J usage is TRBJ2-1; TRBD2 matches at 15 bases. The CDR3 runs 18 residues. Germline V gives CDR1 SNHLY, CDR2 FYNNEI. The junction had 7 bases not matched to a gene; V was cut back by 6 bases and J by 1 base.

The chain combines TRBV7-2 with TRBJ2-3; D gene ambiguous. This CDR3 has 13 residues. Germline CDR1 SGHTA, CDR2 FQGNSA. V lost 2 bases and J 9 bases, leaving 12 bases between the germline ends. The CDR3 DNA reads as TGTGCCAGCAGCTTAAGCGATCTCGGAACGCAGTATTTT. Translated: CASSLSDLGTQYF.

The chain employs TRBV7-2 and TRBJ2-7; D gene uncertain. This CDR3 region has 15 residues. V was shortened by 5 bases and J by 7 bases, with 21 bases between the two germline ends. Germline CDR1 is SGHTA and CDR2 is FQGNSA. The chain's CDR3 is CASSLLGVGPWEQYF. CDR3 sequence (DNA): TGTGCCAGCAGCCTTCTAGGAGTCGGCCCGTGGGAGCAGTACTTC.

The V gene is TRBV7-9, the J gene TRBJ2-3; 9 positions agree with TRBD2. Looked up from germline, CDR1 is SEHNR and CDR2 is FQNEAQ (reference sequence). This CDR3 has 15 residues. Losses at the gene ends were 3 bases for V and 2 bases for J; bases not matched to a gene: 3. The CDR3 region has the DNA TGTGCCAGCAGCTTGGCTAGCGGGACCACAGATACGCAGTATTTT. Encoded protein: CASSLASGTTDTQYF.

The chain couples TRBV19 to TRBJ1-1, with unresolved D. Trimming cost V 4 bases and J 2 bases, with 5 bases left between them. CDR1 and CDR2 (germline): LNHDA, SQIVND (reference sequence). The CDR3 consists of 12 residues. As DNA, the CDR3 is TGTGCCAGTAGTAAGGTAAACACTGAAGCTTTCTTT. Translating it yields CASSKVNTEAFF.

Here the CDR3 DNA reads TGTGCCAGCAGTTTAGGTTGGGTAGGGGTGGGGAACTATGGCTACACCTTC. Translation: CASSLGWVGVGNYGYTF. The chain employs TRBV28 and TRBJ1-2; possibly TRBD1 for D (5 bases). CDR3 size: 17 residues. CDR1 MDHEN and CDR2 SYDVKM come from the germline V gene. V shed 2 bases and J shed 2 bases, with 18 bases lying between them.

This clone has just a few counts. The chain is built from TRBV7-9 and TRBJ1-2; 7 nucleotides match TRBD1. The J segment lost 3 bases and the V segment lost 5 bases, leaving 6 bases of the junction unmatched. Germline loops: CDR1 SEHNR, CDR2 FQNEAQ (reference sequence). This CDR3 contains 14 residues. In DNA form, the CDR3 reads TGTGCCAGCAGCGTATCCGGGACAGACTATGGCTACACCTTC. This gives the protein CASSVSGTDYGYTF. The full variable domain, rest sourced from reference TRBV7-9 and TRBJ1-2, is DTGVSQNPRHKITKRGQNVTFRCDPISEHNRLYWYRQTLGQGPEFLTYFQNEAQLEKSRLLSDRFSAERPKGSFSTLEIQRTEQGDSAMYLCASSVSGTDYGYTFGSGTRLTVV.

This clone was picked up one time. This rearrangement joins TRBV7-9 to TRBJ2-6; D not certain. Germline CDR1 reads SEHNR; CDR2 reads FQNEAQ (reference sequence). The CDR3 spans 17 residues. V was pared by 2 bases and J by 1 base, with 12 bases between. The CDR3 loop reads CASSLTLGKSGANVLTF. CDR3 DNA sequence: TGTGCCAGCAGCTTAACTCTCGGAAAGTCTGGGGCCAACGTCCTGACTTTC. Using reference TRBV7-9 and TRBJ2-6 for the parts outside the CDR3, the full variable domain is DTGVSQNPRHKITKRGQNVTFRCDPISEHNRLYWYRQTLGQGPEFLTYFQNEAQLEKSRLLSDRFSAERPKGSFSTLEIQRTEQGDSAMYLCASSLTLGKSGANVLTFGAGSRLTVL.

The V call is TRBV10-3, the J call TRBJ1-5, with D perhaps matching TRBD1 (5 bases). Germline loops: CDR1 ENHRY, CDR2 SYGVKD. The CDR3 consists of 15 residues. Trimming removed 0 bases at V and 3 bases at J, with 9 bases between. The CDR3 coding sequence is TGTGCCATCAGTGAGTCAGGGACTAACAATCAGCCCCAGCATTTT. It codes for CAISESGTNNQPQHF.

The rearrangement links TRBV11-3 to TRBJ1-1; D is unclear. CDR3 length equals 13 residues. The germline gives CDR1 SGHNT, CDR2 YENEEA. Between the trimmed V and J ends, which lost 2 bases and 7 bases, there was a span of 11 bases. In nucleotides, the CDR3 is TGTGCCAGCAGCTTACAGGACGACTTTGAAGCTTTCTTT. This codes for CASSLQDDFEAFF.

The rearrangement links TRBV10-1 to TRBJ2-7; weak D call: TRBD1 (5 bases). V was cut by 1 base and J by 2 bases, with 12 bases left in between. Per the germline V gene, CDR1 is WNHNN and CDR2 is SYGVQD (reference sequence). This CDR3 region has 15 residues. The chain's CDR3 is CASSEFMDNPYEQYF. The CDR3, as DNA: TGCGCCAGCAGTGAGTTTATGGACAACCCCTACGAGCAGTACTTC.

The chain couples TRBV11-3 to TRBJ1-2; D ambiguous. Germline V CDR1 and CDR2: SGHNT, YENEEA. V lost 1 base to trimming and J lost 4 bases, with 7 bases between them. The CDR3 runs to 13 residues. CDR3 loop: CASSLAAGYGYTF. The CDR3 coding sequence is TGTGCCAGCAGCTTAGCGGCGGGCTATGGCTACACCTTC.